The rows below give T cell receptor beta chains drawn from one sample of a study of vaccination effects on CD4 cells after COVID-19. Their recognized antigens are unknown. Assay used: immunoSEQ multiplex PCR; TCRdb lists only in-frame clones, some missing. Among about 33,000 clones listed, approximately 76% were seen once. The source was CD4+ T cells from PBMCs cultured with HCoV-229E spike peptides, collected after COVID-19 vaccination. The receptors originated from a human donor who received a COVID-19 vaccine. Each CDR3 is given with its conserved first and last residue. The D gene is left open where the match is weak. The size of a clone is reported for some rows only, either as once, few or many, or as a class for expanded clones.

d_call: -; clone_size: -; v_call: TRBV11-2; cdr3_length: 11; j_call: TRBJ2-5; cdr3_aa: CASSPGETQYF; cdr3_nt: TGTGCCAGCAGCCCGGGTGAGACCCAGTACTTC
d_call: TRBD1; clone_size: -; v_call: TRBV5-1; cdr3_length: 15; j_call: TRBJ2-1; cdr3_aa: CASSQTGQGNNEQFF; cdr3_nt: TGCGCCAGCAGCCAGACGGGACAGGGGAACAATGAGCAGTTCTTC
d_call: TRBD1; clone_size: -; v_call: TRBV19; cdr3_length: 15; j_call: TRBJ1-5; cdr3_aa: CASSTQGGNNQPQHF; cdr3_nt: TGTGCCAGTAGTACACAGGGGGGGAACAATCAGCCCCAGCATTTT
d_call: -; clone_size: few; v_call: TRBV3-1/TRBV3-2; cdr3_length: 13; j_call: TRBJ1-2; cdr3_aa: CASSTGTNYGYTF; cdr3_nt: TGTGCCAGCAGCACCGGGACTAACTATGGCTACACCTTC
d_call: -; clone_size: few; v_call: TRBV6-5; cdr3_length: 12; j_call: TRBJ1-2; cdr3_aa: CASSNDNYGYTF; cdr3_nt: TGTGCCAGCAGTAATGACAACTATGGCTACACCTTC
d_call: -; clone_size: few; v_call: TRBV7-2; cdr3_length: 15; j_call: TRBJ2-1; cdr3_aa: CASSSTGTNYNEQFF; cdr3_nt: TGTGCCAGCAGCTCGACCGGGACAAACTACAATGAGCAGTTCTTC
d_call: -; clone_size: few; v_call: TRBV12-3/TRBV12-4; cdr3_length: 13; j_call: TRBJ2-2; cdr3_aa: CASSMDGTGELFF; cdr3_nt: TGTGCCAGCAGTATGGACGGCACCGGGGAGCTGTTTTTT
d_call: -; clone_size: few; v_call: TRBV24-1; cdr3_length: 12; j_call: TRBJ1-1; cdr3_aa: CATSDLRGEAFF; cdr3_nt: TGTGCCACCAGTGATTTGCGGGGGGAAGCTTTCTTT
d_call: -; clone_size: few; v_call: TRBV5-6; cdr3_length: 16; j_call: TRBJ1-5; cdr3_aa: CASSSGGPNSNQPQHF; cdr3_nt: TGTGCCAGCAGCTCCGGGGGACCGAATAGCAATCAGCCCCAGCATTTT
d_call: -; clone_size: -; v_call: TRBV19; cdr3_length: 13; j_call: TRBJ2-5; cdr3_aa: CASTNGRKETQYF; cdr3_nt: TGTGCCAGTACCAATGGGCGTAAAGAGACCCAGTACTTC
d_call: -; clone_size: -; v_call: TRBV10-3; cdr3_length: 14; j_call: TRBJ1-5; cdr3_aa: CAISKLGGQQPQHF; cdr3_nt: TGTGCCATCAGTAAACTGGGAGGGCAGCAGCCCCAGCATTTT
d_call: -; clone_size: -; v_call: TRBV4-2; cdr3_length: 13; j_call: TRBJ1-2; cdr3_aa: CASSLDGNYGYTF; cdr3_nt: TGTGCCAGCAGCCTGGACGGTAACTATGGCTACACCTTC
d_call: -; clone_size: -; v_call: TRBV2; cdr3_length: 11; j_call: TRBJ2-1; cdr3_aa: CASSLWDEQFF; cdr3_nt: TGTGCCAGCAGCCTCTGGGATGAGCAGTTCTTC
d_call: TRBD2; clone_size: -; v_call: TRBV6-5; cdr3_length: 15; j_call: TRBJ2-1; cdr3_aa: CAITQGLAGYNEQFF; cdr3_nt: TGTGCCATCACGCAAGGACTAGCGGGGTACAATGAGCAGTTCTTC
d_call: TRBD2; clone_size: -; v_call: TRBV2; cdr3_length: 15; j_call: TRBJ2-1; cdr3_aa: CASSKLANSYNEQFF; cdr3_nt: TGTGCCAGCAGTAAACTAGCGAACTCCTACAATGAGCAGTTCTTC